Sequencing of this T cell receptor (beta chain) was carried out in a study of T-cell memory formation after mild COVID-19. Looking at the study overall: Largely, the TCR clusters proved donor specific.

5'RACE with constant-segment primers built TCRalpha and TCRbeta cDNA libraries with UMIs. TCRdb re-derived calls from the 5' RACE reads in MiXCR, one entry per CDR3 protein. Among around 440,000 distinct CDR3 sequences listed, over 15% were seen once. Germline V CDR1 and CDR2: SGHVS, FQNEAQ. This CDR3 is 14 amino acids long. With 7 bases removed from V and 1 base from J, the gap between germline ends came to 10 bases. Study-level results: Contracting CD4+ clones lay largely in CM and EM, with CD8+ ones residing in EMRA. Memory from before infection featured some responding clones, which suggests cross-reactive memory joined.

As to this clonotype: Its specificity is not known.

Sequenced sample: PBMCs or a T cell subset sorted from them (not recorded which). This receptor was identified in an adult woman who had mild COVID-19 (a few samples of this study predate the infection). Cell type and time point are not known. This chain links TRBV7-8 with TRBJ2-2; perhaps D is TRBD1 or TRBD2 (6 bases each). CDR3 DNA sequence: TGTGCCAGCATTGGGGGGCTGAACACCGGGGAGCTGTTTTTT. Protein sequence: CASIGGLNTGELFF.